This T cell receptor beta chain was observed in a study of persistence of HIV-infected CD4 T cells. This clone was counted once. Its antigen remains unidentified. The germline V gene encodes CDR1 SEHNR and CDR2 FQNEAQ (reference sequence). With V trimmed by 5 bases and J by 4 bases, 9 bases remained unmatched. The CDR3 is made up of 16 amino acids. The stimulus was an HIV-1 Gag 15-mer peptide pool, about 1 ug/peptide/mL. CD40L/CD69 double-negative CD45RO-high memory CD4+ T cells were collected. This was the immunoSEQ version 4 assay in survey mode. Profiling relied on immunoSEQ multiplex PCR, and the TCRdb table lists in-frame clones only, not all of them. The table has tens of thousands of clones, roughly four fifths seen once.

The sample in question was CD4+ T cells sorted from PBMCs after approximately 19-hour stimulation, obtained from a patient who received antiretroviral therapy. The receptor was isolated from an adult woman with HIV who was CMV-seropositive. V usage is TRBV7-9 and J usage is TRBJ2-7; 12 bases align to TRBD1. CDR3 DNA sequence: TGTGCCAGCAGCAAAACTGGGGGACAGGGGGCGTACGAGCAGTACTTC. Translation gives CASSKTGGQGAYEQYF.